This TCR beta chain was found in a study of cytomegalovirus exposure and HLA in healthy donors. Comment on this clone: Its specificity is unknown.

Study-wide results and limits: Data from an earlier analysis indicated that most TCR beta V segments were productive either about 90% or about 30% of the time.

V trimming: 5 bases; J trimming: 5 bases; junction bases outside the gene matches: 7. The V gene's germline CDR1 is MNHEY and CDR2 SMNVEV (reference sequence). This CDR3 is 15 amino acids long. The primer mix had 60 Vbeta and 13 Jbeta primers. Data came from immunoSEQ multiplex PCR; TCRdb stores just in-frame clones and leaves some out. The data hold 150,000 to 200,000 clones, with around 81% observed a single time. The TCR comes from a woman in her 30s in good health and CMV-seropositive. What was sequenced was PBMCs. The rearrangement uses TRBV27 and TRBJ1-1, with 11 bases aligning to TRBD1. CDR3 nucleotides: TGTGCCAGCAGTAAGGACAGGGGGCGAAGAACTGAAGCTTTCTTT. Protein: CASSKDRGRRTEAFF.